The 30 T cell receptor beta chains in this list originate from one sample, sequenced in a study of T cells in Graves' hyperthyroidism and ophthalmopathy. TCR beta CDR3 sequences were amplified from RNA transcripts. During a first-round RT-PCR of the TCR CDR3, the HTBI primer set was used. TCRdb processed the multiplex PCR reads anew with MiXCR; each CDR3 protein has one entry. The data contain roughly 380,000 distinct CDR3 sequences, 12% to 15% of them seen just once; the ten biggest clones take up approximately 5.8%. The sequencing input was blood. The receptor set was obtained from a woman younger than 35 with Graves' hyperthyroidism.

Concerning this clonotype: One junction end disagrees with the germline gene, perhaps due to a read error. This chain joins TRBV28 and TRBJ2-1, with 10 bases fitting TRBD2. The CDR3 is 16 residues long. Germline V gives CDR1 MDHEN, CDR2 SYDVKM. The CDR3 loop reads CASSYPSGSGYNEQFF. The CDR3 DNA follows: TGCGCCAGCAGTTACCCTAGCGGGAGCGGGTACAATGAGCAGTTCTTC.

This clonotype was detected ten times or more. The chain links TRBV28 to TRBJ1-5; a possible D gene is TRBD1 (6 bases). There are 15 residues in the CDR3. Germline CDR1 MDHEN, CDR2 SYDVKM. V lost 4 bases and J lost 2, with 12 bases in between. The DNA for the CDR3 is TGTGCCAGCAGTTCAGGGGCAGTTGGCAATCAGCCCCAGCATTTT. Its protein is CASSSGAVGNQPQHF.

This clonotype was counted ten times or more. The CDR3 loop is CSARQGYNEQFF. The CDR3 DNA reads as TGCAGTGCTAGGCAGGGTTACAATGAGCAGTTCTTC. The chain joins TRBV20-1 to TRBJ2-1; tentative D call: TRBD1 (5 bases). V lost 3 bases to trimming and J lost 4 bases, with 7 bases between them. Germline assignment: CDR1 DFQATT and CDR2 SNEGSKA (reference sequence). This CDR3 spans 12 amino acids.

This sequence joins TRBV11-2 and TRBJ2-1; 9 positions match TRBD2. The germline V gene has CDR1 SGHAT and CDR2 FQNNGV. V shed 0 bases, J shed 9 bases, and the junction held 6 bases outside the gene matches. The CDR3 loop spans 15 amino acids. Written as DNA, the CDR3 is TGTGCCAGCAGCTTAGAAGCGGGAGGTCCCGGTGAGCAGTTCTTC. Protein: CASSLEAGGPGEQFF.

The chain couples TRBV12-3 or TRBV12-4 to TRBJ1-3; D is undetermined. This CDR3 is 14 amino acids long. V lost 2 bases to trimming and J lost 4 bases, with 9 bases between them. The CDR3, as DNA: TGTGCCAGCAGTTTAAGTGACAAAGGAAACACCATATATTTT. This gives the protein CASSLSDKGNTIYF.

This chain connects TRBV6-1 to TRBJ2-6; possible D gene TRBD2, 6 bases. V lost 7 bases and J 0 bases, leaving 10 bases between the germline ends. The CDR3 covers 15 residues. Per the germline V gene, CDR1 is MNHNS and CDR2 is SASEGT. CDR3: CASTNGGSGANVLTF. In nucleotides, the CDR3 is TGTGCCAGCACCAACGGGGGCTCTGGGGCCAACGTCCTGACTTTC.

The sample holds a few counts of this clonotype. J is TRBJ1-5 and V is TRBV10-3, with TRBD1 matching over 9 bases. V lost 6 bases, J lost 5 bases, and 5 bases stayed unmatched. The CDR3 is 14 residues long. Per the germline V gene, CDR1 is ENHRY and CDR2 is SYGVKD. CDR3 in amino acids: CAISGGTGHQPQHF. The CDR3 nucleotides are TGTGCCATCAGCGGAGGGACAGGGCATCAGCCCCAGCATTTT.

This clonotype was counted at least ten times. V and J are TRBV11-2 and TRBJ2-1; D unresolved. The CDR3 extends over 15 amino acids. Trimming stripped 5 bases from V and 8 bases from J, with 19 bases between. The germline CDR1 and CDR2 sequences are SGHAT and FQNNGV. CDR3 sequence: CASSASTRDGYEQFF. CDR3 in DNA: TGTGCCAGCAGCGCCTCTACAAGGGATGGCTATGAGCAGTTCTTC.

In its sample, this clonotype was seen many times. The CDR3 region has the DNA TGTGCCAGCAGTTACTCCGCGGGAGCTAACGAGCAGTTCTTC. Residues: CASSYSAGANEQFF. The chain carries TRBV6-5 and TRBJ2-1; 7 nucleotides align to TRBD2. Germline values: CDR1 MNHEY, CDR2 SVGAGI. V lost 0 bases and J lost 10; bases outside the gene matches: 6. The CDR3 length is 14 residues.

J is TRBJ2-2 and V is TRBV3-1, with D maybe TRBD2 (7 bases). This CDR3 comprises 17 residues. Germline CDR1 is LGHDT and CDR2 is YNNKEL (reference sequence). V lost 1 base and J 4 bases, leaving 16 bases between the germline ends. In DNA, the CDR3 is TGTGCCAGCAGCCAAGTTCGAGGGGGGGCGTTCACCGGGGAGCTGTTTTTT. Amino acid sequence: CASSQVRGGAFTGELFF.

This clonotype was counted a few times. The gene calls are TRBV4-1 and TRBJ2-1, with TRBD2 matching over 10 bases. In germline, CDR1 is MGHRA, CDR2 YSYEKL. Losses at the gene ends were 0 bases for V and 8 bases for J; bases not matched to a gene: 7. This CDR3 has 16 amino acids. The CDR3 here is CASSQELAGGWHEQFF. The CDR3 nucleotides are TGCGCCAGCAGCCAAGAATTAGCGGGAGGCTGGCATGAGCAGTTCTTC.

This clonotype was found a few times. Germline and junction disagree at one end, which may indicate a read error. The rearrangement uses TRBV5-6 and TRBJ1-2; D may be TRBD1 (5 bases). Per germline, CDR1 SGHDT and CDR2 YYEEEE. The length of the CDR3 is 16 residues. The CDR3 DNA is TGTGCCGGCAGCTTGGTTTCAGGGAGACGTAACTATGGCTACACCTTC. Translation gives CAGSLVSGRRNYGYTF. Variable domain in full (rest from reference TRBV5-6 and TRBJ1-2): DAGVTQSPTHLIKTRGQQVTLRCSPKSGHDTVSWYQQALGQGPQFIFQYYEEEERQRGNFPDRFSGHQFPNYSSELNVNALLLGDSALYLCAGSLVSGRRNYGYTFGSGTRLTVV.

This clonotype showed up just a few times. The chain uses TRBV7-2 and TRBJ1-1; 8 nucleotides line up with TRBD1. There are 14 residues in the CDR3. Trimming removed 1 base from V and 11 bases from J; junction bases left unmatched: 9. Germline CDR1 and CDR2: SGHTA and FQGNSA. The CDR3 DNA follows: TGTGCCAGCAGCTTAGAAGTTAGCAGGGGGCTTGCTTTCTTT. Encoded protein: CASSLEVSRGLAFF.

This clonotype was counted ten times or more. J is TRBJ2-3 and V is TRBV9; D is unresolved. The V and J ends lost 1 base and 2 bases respectively, with 11 bases between them. CDR1 is SGDLS and CDR2 is YYNGEE in the germline V gene. CDR3 size: 15 residues. The CDR3 DNA is TGTGCCAGCAGCGTATTCGGCGGAAACACAGATACGCAGTATTTT. Its translation: CASSVFGGNTDTQYF.

This clonotype has ten or more counts. The chain combines TRBV5-1 with TRBJ2-5; the D gene is possibly TRBD1 (6 bases). This CDR3 is built from 13 residues. The germline gives CDR1 SGHRS, CDR2 YFSETQ. V lost 4 bases and J 4 bases, leaving 11 bases between the germline ends. CDR3 nucleotides: TGCGCCAGCAGCCAGGGGACGGTAGAGACCCAGTACTTC. It translates to CASSQGTVETQYF.

This clonotype has a count of ten or more. The chain carries TRBV7-2 and TRBJ1-5; TRBD1 is a possible D gene (6 bases). Trimming pared 5 bases from V and 1 base from J, leaving 12 bases between. The CDR3 is 15 amino acids. Germline loops: CDR1 SGHTA, CDR2 FQGNSA. CDR3 amino acids: CASSTSQGSNQPQHF. For the CDR3, the DNA is TGTGCCAGCAGCACCTCACAGGGCAGCAATCAGCCCCAGCATTTT.

This clonotype came up many times. The CDR3 nucleotides read TGTGCCAGCAGCTCGGGACTAGCGCAAGATACGCAGTATTTT. It translates to CASSSGLAQDTQYF. The genes are TRBV11-1 and TRBJ2-3; 10 bases agree with TRBD2. Germline CDR1 SGHAT, CDR2 FQDESV (reference sequence). This CDR3 is 14 amino acids long. Trimming at V came to 4 bases and at J to 5 bases, leaving 3 bases not matched to a gene.

This clonotype was counted ten times or more. The J gene is TRBJ2-3, the V gene TRBV20-1, with 10 bases matching TRBD2. The CDR3 is made up of 16 amino acids. Germline CDR1 reads DFQATT; CDR2 reads SNEGSKA (reference sequence). With V trimmed by 5 bases and J by 4 bases, 12 bases remained unmatched. CDR3 in DNA: TGCAGTGCTGTATCCCTCCTAGCGGGAGCTTCAGATACGCAGTATTTT. It yields the protein CSAVSLLAGASDTQYF.

This clonotype was recorded at least ten times. This chain links TRBV7-2 with TRBJ2-5; a possible D gene is TRBD1 (5 bases). V dropped 4 bases and J dropped 6 bases, with 18 bases sitting between them. There are 15 residues in the CDR3. CDR1 is SGHTA and CDR2 is FQGNSA in the germline V gene. The CDR3 coding sequence is TGTGCCAGCAGCTCCCCCTTGCCCAGGGTGAAGACCCAGTACTTC. This sequence encodes CASSSPLPRVKTQYF.

The chain carries TRBV19 and TRBJ2-3; 12 nucleotides agree with TRBD1. Unmatched junction bases numbered 6, after V lost 7 bases and J lost 7 bases. In germline, CDR1 is LNHDA, CDR2 SQIVND (reference sequence). The CDR3 length is 14 residues. In DNA form, the CDR3 reads TGTGCCAGTACTGGGACAGGGGGCGCGAATACGCAGTATTTT. Translating it yields CASTGTGGANTQYF.

The table lists this clonotype with many counts. This chain links TRBV28 with TRBJ2-7; D remains ambiguous. CDR1 and CDR2 (germline): MDHEN, SYDVKM. The CDR3 totals 15 residues. Trimming took 2 bases from V and 2 from J, leaving 13 bases between them. The CDR3 bases are TGTGCCAGCAGTTTAAGTTCCGAAGACCCCTACGAGCAGTACTTC. Encoded protein: CASSLSSEDPYEQYF.

Only a few counts were recorded for this clonotype. DNA for the CDR3: TGTGCCAGCAGCGTAGAAGGCATATTCTCGACTAGGACAGATACGCAGTATTTT. Its translation is CASSVEGIFSTRTDTQYF. The genes are TRBV9 and TRBJ2-3; D perhaps matches TRBD2 (6 bases). From germline, CDR1 is SGDLS and CDR2 YYNGEE. This CDR3 spans 18 amino acids. V lost 0 bases to trimming and J lost 3 bases, with 20 bases between them. Full variable domain (outside the CDR3, taken from reference TRBV9 and TRBJ2-3): DSGVTQTPKHLITATGQRVTLRCSPRSGDLSVYWYQQSLDQGLQFLIQYYNGEERAKGNILERFSAQQFPDLHSELNLSSLELGDSALYFCASSVEGIFSTRTDTQYFGPGTRLTVL.

The table lists this clonotype with many counts. The chain has TRBV5-1 and TRBJ2-5; the match to TRBD2 covers 9 bases. With 0 bases clipped from V and 4 bases from J, the junction kept 10 bases outside the gene matches. The CDR3 runs to 17 residues. The V gene's germline CDR1 is SGHRS and CDR2 YFSETQ. The CDR3: CASSLASVAGDRETQYF. DNA for the CDR3: TGCGCCAGCAGCTTGGCGTCGGTAGCGGGAGATAGAGAGACCCAGTACTTC.

This clonotype has a count of ten or more. This rearrangement joins TRBV28 to TRBJ2-7, with a possible D match to TRBD2 (5 bases). V was cut by 3 bases and J by 2 bases, with 17 bases left in between. Germline CDR1 and CDR2: MDHEN and SYDVKM. The CDR3 is made up of 16 amino acids. The CDR3 DNA follows: TGTGCCAGCAGTTTGTTTCGGGGTCCCCTCGCCTACGAGCAGTACTTC. Protein product: CASSLFRGPLAYEQYF.

This clonotype was recorded many times. The V and J genes are TRBV12-3 or TRBV12-4 and TRBJ1-5, with D unresolved. With 1 base removed from V and 6 bases from J, the gap between germline ends came to 7 bases. The CDR3 consists of 13 residues. The DNA of the CDR3 is TGTGCCAGCAGTTTAGATGCGGTTCAGCCCCAGCATTTT. Translation: CASSLDAVQPQHF.

This clonotype was seen many times. The J gene is TRBJ2-7, the V gene TRBV27; unclear D gene. Germline loops: CDR1 MNHEY, CDR2 SMNVEV (reference sequence). Between the trimmed V and J ends, which lost 8 bases and 2 bases, there was a span of 13 bases. This CDR3 comprises 13 residues. In DNA form, the CDR3 reads TGTGCCAGCGGAAGAGGTCGCGCCTACGAGCAGTACTTC. Translating gives CASGRGRAYEQYF.

Many counts were recorded for this clonotype. The J gene is TRBJ1-5, the V gene TRBV20-1; no reliable D call. Trimming removed 3 bases at V and 1 base at J, with 13 bases between. This CDR3 contains 15 residues. The V gene's germline CDR1 is DFQATT and CDR2 SNEGSKA (reference sequence). The CDR3 region is CSARRVGVSNQPQHF. The CDR3 DNA reads as TGCAGTGCTAGGAGGGTCGGGGTAAGCAATCAGCCCCAGCATTTT.

Notes on this clonotype: The conserved phenylalanine or tryptophan is not found at the CDR3 terminus, so this likely reflects a read error. The rearrangement uses TRBV5-1 and TRBJ2-2; D gene ambiguous. The CDR3 runs 15 residues. Germline CDR1 SGHRS, CDR2 YFSETQ. Trimming cost V 4 bases and J 0 bases, with 10 bases left between them. The CDR3 DNA sequence: TGCGCCAGCAGCCTGGGCAGATCGAACACCGGGGAGCTGTTTCTT. It translates to CASSLGRSNTGELFL.

The DNA of the CDR3 is TGTGCCAGCAGTTTAGGGGGGGTTAAATCGTCCTGGGCCAAAAACATTCAGTACTTC. Amino acid sequence: CASSLGGVKSSWAKNIQYF. The chain carries TRBV12-3 or TRBV12-4 and TRBJ2-4; D is possibly TRBD2 (6 bases). Trimming removed 1 base at V and 1 base at J, with 20 bases between. The CDR3 is 19 residues long.

This clonotype turned up a few times. The chain uses TRBV20-1 and TRBJ2-2; maybe TRBD2 (5 bases). This CDR3 comprises 14 residues. In germline, CDR1 is DFQATT, CDR2 SNEGSKA (reference sequence). V lost 3 bases to trimming and J lost 5 bases, with 13 bases between them. CDR3 residues: CSARVFGGTGELFF. The CDR3 coding sequence is TGCAGTGCTAGGGTCTTTGGCGGGACCGGGGAGCTGTTTTTT.